This TCR beta chain is from a study of blood T cell repertoires in COVID-19. Study as a whole: Nucleic acid was either cDNA or gDNA, and it came from T cells, B-cell-depleted T cells, or PBMCs.

CDR3 length equals 16 residues. Germline CDR1 reads LNHDA; CDR2 reads SQIVND (reference sequence). Trimming pared 0 bases from V and 2 bases from J, leaving 11 bases between. Libraries were prepared by immunoSEQ multiplex PCR; TCRdb keeps only in-frame clonotypes and omits some of them. The table records 97,000 or so clones, 75% to 85% of them present only once. The source material was peripheral blood. The chain is built from TRBV19 and TRBJ1-5; tentative D call: TRBD1 (5 bases). The receptor comes from a man aged 60 to 75 with acute or convalescent COVID-19. CDR3 DNA sequence: TGTGCCAGTAGTATAGATATGGGGCAGGGCAATCAGCCCCAGCATTTT. Translated: CASSIDMGQGNQPQHF. Full variable domain (rest looked up from reference TRBV19 and TRBJ1-5): DGGITQSPKYLFRKEGQNVTLSCEQNLNHDAMYWYRQDPGQGLRLIYYSQIVNDFQKGDIAEGYSVSREKKESFPLTVTSAQKNPTAFYLCASSIDMGQGNQPQHFGDGTRLSIL.